A single sample is the source of the 19 T cell receptor beta chains below, sequenced in a study of blood T cell repertoires in COVID-19. Assay: immunoSEQ multiplex PCR; the TCRdb copy retains only in-frame clones and omits some. The table includes 85,000 to 120,000 clones, roughly 80% detected once. Material for sequencing was peripheral blood. These receptors all stem from an older woman with acute or convalescent COVID-19.

This chain links TRBV15 with TRBJ2-2, with D possibly being TRBD2 (5 bases). Trimming stripped 0 bases from V and 5 bases from J, with 7 bases between. Germline lookup yields CDR1 LNHNV and CDR2 YYDKDF (reference sequence). This CDR3 contains 14 residues. The CDR3 DNA reads TGTGCCACCAGCAGAGATCCGGGGACCGGGGAGCTGTTTTTT. The encoded protein is CATSRDPGTGELFF. The full variable domain, with the rest looked up from reference TRBV15 and TRBJ2-2, is DAMVIQNPRYQVTQFGKPVTLSCSQTLNHNVMYWYQQKSSQAPKLLFHYYDKDFNNEADTPDNFQSRRPNTSFCFLDIRSPGLGDTAMYLCATSRDPGTGELFFGEGSRLTVL.

V is TRBV19 and J is TRBJ2-2; no definite D call. The germline V gene encodes CDR1 LNHDA and CDR2 SQIVND (reference sequence). V shed 8 bases and J shed 9 bases, with 13 bases lying between them. The CDR3 is 12 amino acids. CDR3 nucleotides: TGTGCCAGTGTCCTAGATGGAAGGGAGCTGTTTTTT. It is translated as CASVLDGRELFF.

The V gene is TRBV2, the J gene TRBJ1-3, with a tentative D call TRBD1 (5 bases). The CDR3 has 15 amino acids. With 4 bases removed from V and 2 bases from J, the gap between germline ends came to 12 bases. Germline V gene sequence: CDR1 SNHLY, CDR2 FYNNEI. The CDR3 protein is CASSGGRATGNTIYF. In nucleotides, the CDR3 is TGTGCCAGCAGTGGCGGCAGGGCAACTGGAAACACCATATATTTT. Full variable domain (remainder filled in from reference TRBV2 and TRBJ1-3): EPEVTQTPSHQVTQMGQEVILRCVPISNHLYFYWYRQILGQKVEFLVSFYNNEISEKSEIFDDQFSVERPDGSNFTLKIRSTKLEDSAMYFCASSGGRATGNTIYFGEGSWLTVV.

The chain recombines TRBV24-1 with TRBJ2-1, with TRBD2 identical over 9 bases. Germline CDR1 is KGHDR and CDR2 is SFDVKD. The CDR3 is 15 residues long. The junction had 9 bases not matched to a gene; V was cut back by 5 bases and J by 8 bases. The CDR3 DNA follows: TGTGCCACCAGTGCTGACGGGACTAGCTTGGATGAGCAGTTCTTC. Residues: CATSADGTSLDEQFF.

The chain joins TRBV10-3 to TRBJ1-2, with 10 bases matching TRBD1. J lost 3 bases, V lost 7 bases, and 5 bases had no gene match. The CDR3 length is 14 residues. The germline V gene has CDR1 ENHRY and CDR2 SYGVKD. Written as DNA, the CDR3 is TGTGCCATCAACGGACAGGGGGACCACTATGGCTACACCTTC. This sequence encodes CAINGQGDHYGYTF.

This sequence joins TRBV6-5 and TRBJ2-1; D is undetermined. Trimming took 0 bases from V and 7 from J, leaving 16 bases between them. This CDR3 is built from 16 residues. CDR1 and CDR2 (germline): MNHEY, SVGAGI. The CDR3 region is CASSYSTTGERNEQFF. The CDR3 region has the DNA TGTGCCAGCAGTTACTCGACCACGGGTGAGAGGAATGAGCAGTTCTTC.

This clone has only a few counts. The chain couples TRBV6-6 to TRBJ2-1; TRBD1 agrees at 7 bases. The CDR3 totals 15 residues. Germline CDR1 and CDR2: MNHNY and SVGAGI (reference sequence). J was trimmed by 3 bases and V by 7 bases; bases with no gene match: 9. In nucleotides, the CDR3 is TGTGCCAGCACTCACCGGGACAGAATCTACAATGAGCAGTTCTTC. Translation: CASTHRDRIYNEQFF.

The V and J genes are TRBV6-5 and TRBJ2-3, with TRBD2 as a possible D gene (6 bases). This CDR3 region has 15 residues. V was pared by 6 bases and J by 0 bases, with 13 bases between. Germline CDR1 and CDR2: MNHEY and SVGAGI. The CDR3 sequence is CASSQKRVSTDTQYF. In DNA form, the CDR3 reads TGTGCCAGCAGCCAAAAGCGGGTTAGCACAGATACGCAGTATTTT.

The chain combines TRBV5-1 with TRBJ1-1; no clear D. Germline V CDR1 and CDR2: SGHRS, YFSETQ. The V and J ends lost 7 bases and 0 bases respectively, with 19 bases between them. There are 16 residues in the CDR3. CDR3 sequence (DNA): TGCGCCAGCCGTGACCGGGGAGGAACCATGAACACTGAAGCTTTCTTT. This encodes CASRDRGGTMNTEAFF.

This clone was detected only a few times. V gene TRBV5-1 combines with J gene TRBJ1-3; D is unclear. The germline V gene encodes CDR1 SGHRS and CDR2 YFSETQ. This CDR3 region has 13 residues. Deletions cut 4 bases from V and 0 bases from J, with 5 bases between. The DNA for the CDR3 is TGCGCCAGCAGCGTCGGCTCTGGAAACACCATATATTTT. Its protein product is CASSVGSGNTIYF. The full variable domain, in which reference TRBV5-1 and TRBJ1-3 provide the parts outside the CDR3, is KAGVTQTPRYLIKTRGQQVTLSCSPISGHRSVSWYQQTPGQGLQFLFEYFSETQRNKGNFPGRFSGRQFSNSRSEMNVSTLELGDSALYLCASSVGSGNTIYFGEGSWLTVV.

This chain links TRBV6-4 with TRBJ1-6, with D perhaps TRBD1 (5 bases). Trimming stripped 0 bases from V and 0 bases from J, with 18 bases between. Looked up from germline, CDR1 is MRHNA and CDR2 is SNTAGT. The length of the CDR3 is 20 residues. In DNA form, the CDR3 reads TGTGCCAGCAGTGACTCAAATACAGGACGAAGAGGCTCCTATAATTCACCCCTCCACTTT. This codes for CASSDSNTGRRGSYNSPLHF.

The genes are TRBV18 and TRBJ1-3, with TRBD1 matching 8 bases. This CDR3 is 19 amino acids long. Germline V gives CDR1 KGHSH, CDR2 LQKENI. The V segment lost 3 bases and the J segment 3 bases; nucleotides outside the gene matches: 16. In DNA, the CDR3 is TGTGCCAGCTCACCGCTTCTTTTCGTCTCGGGACAGGATGGAAACACCATATATTTT. This codes for CASSPLLFVSGQDGNTIYF.

This clone was seen only once. This rearrangement joins TRBV5-1 to TRBJ2-3; 10 bases are a match to TRBD1. J lost 4 bases, V lost 2 bases, and 4 bases had no gene match. Germline loops: CDR1 SGHRS, CDR2 YFSETQ. The CDR3 loop spans 15 amino acids. Here the CDR3 reads CASSFRQGASDTQYF. The CDR3 nucleotides read TGCGCCAGCAGCTTTAGACAGGGGGCATCAGATACGCAGTATTTT.

The V gene is TRBV11-3, the J gene TRBJ2-3, with D possibly matching TRBD2 (7 bases). This CDR3 contains 14 residues. Germline assignment: CDR1 SGHNT and CDR2 YENEEA. Trimming took 5 bases from V and 2 from J, leaving 11 bases between them. CDR3 nucleotide sequence: TGTGCCAGCAGCCGGGGGGCGATCACAGATACGCAGTATTTT. Translating gives CASSRGAITDTQYF.

The chain recombines TRBV30 with TRBJ1-4; 7 bases line up with TRBD1. V lost 3 bases to trimming and J lost 5 bases; unmatched junction nucleotides: 3. CDR1 GTSNPN and CDR2 SVGIG come from the germline V gene (reference sequence). This CDR3 has 13 residues. The DNA of the CDR3 is TGTGCCTGGAGGGTACAGGGGAATGAAAAACTGTTTTTT. This gives the protein CAWRVQGNEKLFF.

The chain links TRBV19 to TRBJ1-4, with D perhaps matching TRBD1 (6 bases). CDR1 and CDR2 from the germline V gene are LNHDA and SQIVND (reference sequence). Trimming took off 1 base at V and 8 bases at J, with 17 bases between the two ends. The CDR3 is 16 amino acids. This chain's CDR3 is CASSIGGGGTGEKLFF. CDR3 DNA sequence: TGTGCCAGTAGTATAGGCGGGGGCGGCACCGGGGAAAAACTGTTTTTT.

This clone was counted between two and nine times. The chain has TRBV28 and TRBJ1-1, with a possible D match to TRBD1 (5 bases). The CDR3 is 15 residues long. CDR1 is MDHEN, CDR2 SYDVKM, per germline. V dropped 4 bases and J dropped 5 bases, with 17 bases sitting between them. The CDR3 DNA sequence: TGTGCCAGCAGTTCACCCCGGGGGGGGACGACTGAAGCTTTCTTT. It codes for CASSSPRGGTTEAFF.

The CDR3: CSVEPPDRVGDYGYTF. CDR3 nucleotide sequence: TGCAGCGTTGAACCTCCCGACAGGGTAGGCGACTATGGCTACACCTTC. The chain has TRBV29-1 and TRBJ1-2; 7 bases match TRBD1. V gave up 2 bases and J gave up 3 bases; unmatched junction bases: 12. Germline assignment: CDR1 SQVTM and CDR2 ANQGSEA. The CDR3 totals 16 residues.

CDR3 loop: CASSQAREFNEQFF. Written as DNA, the CDR3 is TGTGCCAGCAGCCAAGCTCGGGAGTTCAATGAGCAGTTCTTC. V and J are TRBV3-1 (or the pseudogene TRBV3-2) and TRBJ2-1; weak D call: TRBD2 (6 bases). The CDR3 spans 14 residues. Looked up from germline, CDR1 is LGHDT and CDR2 is YNNKEL (reference sequence). V shed 1 base and J shed 6 bases, with 10 bases lying between them.